This is a list of T cell receptor beta chains from one sample in a study of PD-L1 blockade in urothelial cancer. Only in-frame clones appear in the TCRdb table, and some are missing; sequencing was by immunoSEQ multiplex PCR. The sample lists about 87,000 clones; over 80% were seen once. Specimen: PBMCs, collected around atezolizumab (anti-PD-L1) treatment. The receptors were gathered from a man aged 55 to 70 with urothelial cancer. The CDR3 runs from the conserved cysteine through the conserved F or W. The order of the fields is clone size, D gene, J gene, V gene, CDR3 DNA, CDR3 protein. A D gene is named only where the DNA matches it firmly. The size of a clone is reported for some rows only, either as once, few or many, or as a class for expanded clones.

>.|TRBD2|TRBJ2-3|TRBV4-3
TGCGCCAGCAGCCAGGTTCTAGCGGTCAGCACAGATACGCAGTATTTT
CASSQVLAVSTDTQYF
>.|.|TRBJ1-4|TRBV5-1
TGCGCCAGCAGCGTTGGGTCGGGTGAAAAACTGTTTTTT
CASSVGSGEKLFF
>.|.|TRBJ2-7|TRBV6-1
TGTGCCAGCAGCGAGGGAGACTACGAGCAGTACTTC
CASSEGDYEQYF
>.|.|TRBJ1-1|TRBV5-8
TGTGCCAGCAGCTTGTCCCACGGGGTTTTGGGGATGAACACTGAAGCTTTCTTT
CASSLSHGVLGMNTEAFF
>.|TRBD1|TRBJ1-3|TRBV9
TGTGCCAGCAGACGACAGGGCTCTGGAAACACCATATATTTT
CASRRQGSGNTIYF
>.|.|TRBJ1-1|TRBV19
TGTGCCAGTAGTATAGATGGGGCAACTGAAGCTTTCTTT
CASSIDGATEAFF
>.|TRBD1|TRBJ1-2|TRBV5-1
TGCGCCAGCAGCCCGGGACAGGGGGCTAACTATGGCTACACCTTC
CASSPGQGANYGYTF
>.|.|TRBJ2-7|TRBV5-4
TGTGCCAGCAGCCCCACTCAGACAGCTACTGTCTACGAGCAGTACTTC
CASSPTQTATVYEQYF
>.|TRBD2|TRBJ2-1|TRBV19
TGTGCCAGTAGTAGCGGGAGGGCCACTGAGCAGTTCTTC
CASSSGRATEQFF
>.|.|TRBJ2-2|TRBV2
TGTGCCAGCAGTGGGAGGGCTTACACCGGGGAGCTGTTTTTT
CASSGRAYTGELFF
>.|.|TRBJ2-5|TRBV4-3
TGCGCCAGCAGCCAAGATCGCAGGAAAGAGACCCAGTACTTC
CASSQDRRKETQYF
>.|.|TRBJ2-3|TRBV7-8
TGTGCCAGCAGCTTGGGAATGGAGCGGCTCGGGTATTTT
CASSLGMERLGYF
>.|TRBD2|TRBJ2-1|TRBV10-3
TGTGCCATCAATCCCGGGACTATTAACAATGAGCAGTTCTTC
CAINPGTINNEQFF
>.|TRBD1|TRBJ2-7|TRBV6-5
TGTGCCAGCACCCCGGGACAGAACTACGAGCAGTACTTC
CASTPGQNYEQYF
>few|TRBD2|TRBJ2-5|TRBV11-2
TGTGCCAGCAGCTTTGAGCGGGGGGGCCGGAAAGAGACCCAGTACTTC
CASSFERGGRKETQYF
>once|.|TRBJ2-1|TRBV5-4
TGTGCCAGCAGCTTTGCGGGTTCCTACAATGAGCAGTTCTTC
CASSFAGSYNEQFF
>.|TRBD1|TRBJ2-3|TRBV7-9
TGTGCCAGCAGCCCACGGGACAGGGGGGGCACAGATACGCAGTATTTT
CASSPRDRGGTDTQYF
>.|.|TRBJ2-7|TRBV6-5
TGTGCCAGCACCAAGAGGCTGGACACCTCCTACGAGCAGTACTTC
CASTKRLDTSYEQYF
>.|TRBD1|TRBJ2-2|TRBV7-7
TGTGCCACCCTCGGACAGGTCACCGGGGAGCTGTTTTTT
CATLGQVTGELFF
>.|.|TRBJ1-4|TRBV7-9
TGTGCCAGCAGTATAACAGGGATTAATGAAAAACTGTTTTTT
CASSITGINEKLFF
>.|TRBD1|TRBJ1-1|TRBV27
TGTGCCAGCAGTTGCGGGGACAGCGACCAGTACACTGAAGCTTTCTTT
CASSCGDSDQYTEAFF
>.|.|TRBJ2-3|TRBV5-4
TGTGCCAGCAGCGACCTAGCGACACTTAGCACAGATACGCAGTATTTT
CASSDLATLSTDTQYF
>.|TRBD2|TRBJ2-3|TRBV30
TGTGCCTGGAGTGTAGGTAGCGGGAAGCAGTATTTT
CAWSVGSGKQYF